This T cell receptor beta chain was documented in a study of T cell repertoires in cytomegalovirus infection. Study-level background: The authors used CMV epitopes that were HLA-C-restricted (recently identified) and HLA-B-restricted (well studied). Public TCR beta signature analysis indicated the presence of both CMV infection and matching HLA type. Points from the study as a whole: Frequencies of public TCR beta families were cumulated, and this identified carriers of CMV plus the relevant HLA. Dominating the ex vivo response were TCR beta clonotypes that were CMV-specific and HLA-C-restricted.

Trimming pared 3 bases from V and 5 bases from J, leaving 8 bases between. Per the germline V gene, CDR1 is SEHNR and CDR2 is FQNEAQ (reference sequence). The CDR3 totals 12 residues. In this sample, this clonotype turned up many times. What it binds is not known. TCRdb processed the reads anew with MiXCR; each CDR3 protein has one entry. The table records approximately 770,000 distinct CDR3 sequences, almost 30% of them present only once. The rearrangement joins TRBV7-9 to TRBJ2-7; the D gene is possibly TRBD1 (5 bases). The source was cultured CD8+ T cells from PBMCs, collected from culture after CMV antigen stimulation. The sequence derives from a human donor in good health (CMV status not recorded). Some clones in this sample may be carry-over from other donors' samples. The DNA for the CDR3 is TGTGCCAGCAGCTTGTTAGGGGACGAGCAGTACTTC. Amino acid sequence: CASSLLGDEQYF.